The rows below give T cell receptor beta chains drawn from one sample of a study of T cell changes during pregnancy in multiple sclerosis. Data came from immunoSEQ multiplex PCR; TCRdb stores just in-frame clones and leaves some out. The sample has about 74,000 clones; roughly 92% are singletons. The sample in question was peripheral blood, obtained after pregnancy. Receptor source: a female donor in good health, enrolled as a control in a pregnancy study. CDR3s include the opening cysteine and the closing phenylalanine or tryptophan. A D gene is named only where the DNA matches it firmly. Size values are once, few and many counts, or a class for expanded clones, and some rows have none.

size	V	D	J	DNA	CDR3
.	TRBV5-1	TRBD1	TRBJ2-7	TGCGCCAGCAGCTTGCCCCAGGGGGAGTTTTCCTACGAGCAGTACTTC	CASSLPQGEFSYEQYF
few	TRBV18	.	TRBJ2-7	TGTGCCAGCTCACCACAGGGAGGAACCTACGAGCAGTACTTC	CASSPQGGTYEQYF
.	TRBV5-1	.	TRBJ2-7	TGCGCCAGCAGCTTGGAGGGGCCGCTCTCCTACGAGCAGTACTTC	CASSLEGPLSYEQYF
.	TRBV2	.	TRBJ2-7	TGTGCCAGCGGAGGACGGGACAAGGCCCCCCGGCAGTACTTC	CASGGRDKAPRQYF
.	TRBV18	.	TRBJ1-5	TGTGCCAGCTCACCACAGGGGGTAGGGGGTCAGCCCCAGCATTTT	CASSPQGVGGQPQHF
.	TRBV16	.	TRBJ1-3	TGTGCCAGCAGCCAAATCAGCTCTGGAAACACCATATATTTT	CASSQISSGNTIYF
.	TRBV20-1	.	TRBJ2-3	TGCAGTGCTTCATTCGCGTATACGCAGTATTTT	CSASFAYTQYF
.	TRBV28	.	TRBJ2-3	TGTGCCAGCAGTTCCCCCCGGGGGGATACGCAGTATTTT	CASSSPRGDTQYF
.	TRBV6-5	.	TRBJ1-2	TGTGCCAGCAGTTACGGGCAGGTCTATGGCTACACCTTC	CASSYGQVYGYTF
.	TRBV19	TRBD2	TRBJ2-1	TGTGCCAGTAAACCATTGGGGACTAGCGGGAGGGACGAGCAGTTCTTC	CASKPLGTSGRDEQFF
.	TRBV7-2	TRBD1	TRBJ1-4	TGTGCCAGCAGCTCCCACAGTGGGGACAGGGGTGGTGAAAAACTGTTTTTT	CASSSHSGDRGGEKLFF
.	TRBV11-2	.	TRBJ2-3	TGTGCCAGCAGCTTACTAGGGATAGCGGATACGCAGTATTTT	CASSLLGIADTQYF
.	TRBV4-1	.	TRBJ1-2	TGCGCCAGCAGCCAAGGGGTGGCGGGGAGCTATGGCTACACCTTC	CASSQGVAGSYGYTF
.	TRBV29-1	.	TRBJ1-2	TGCAGCGTCATCGACAGGTTGGGCTACACCTTC	CSVIDRLGYTF
.	TRBV20-1	TRBD1	TRBJ2-3	TGCAGTACAGGGGTTGCAGATACGCAGTATTTT	CSTGVADTQYF
many	TRBV13	TRBD2	TRBJ2-1	TGTGCCAGCAGCTCGGGACTAGCGGAGTCCTACAATGAGCAGTTCTTC	CASSSGLAESYNEQFF
.	TRBV5-6	.	TRBJ1-1	TGTGCCAGCAGCTTGGCCACACAGGGGAACACTGAAGCTTTCTTT	CASSLATQGNTEAFF
.	TRBV27	TRBD1	TRBJ1-2	TGTGCCAGCAGTGCTCGGGACAGGGGGCCGGATGGCTACACCTTC	CASSARDRGPDGYTF
.	TRBV10-2	.	TRBJ2-1	TGCGCCAGCAAAGAGGGGGTGATTTACAATGAGCAGTTCTTC	CASKEGVIYNEQFF
.	TRBV18	TRBD1	TRBJ1-5	TGTGCCAGCACCACGGACAGGGGGCATGTGGGTCAGCCCCAGCATTTT	CASTTDRGHVGQPQHF